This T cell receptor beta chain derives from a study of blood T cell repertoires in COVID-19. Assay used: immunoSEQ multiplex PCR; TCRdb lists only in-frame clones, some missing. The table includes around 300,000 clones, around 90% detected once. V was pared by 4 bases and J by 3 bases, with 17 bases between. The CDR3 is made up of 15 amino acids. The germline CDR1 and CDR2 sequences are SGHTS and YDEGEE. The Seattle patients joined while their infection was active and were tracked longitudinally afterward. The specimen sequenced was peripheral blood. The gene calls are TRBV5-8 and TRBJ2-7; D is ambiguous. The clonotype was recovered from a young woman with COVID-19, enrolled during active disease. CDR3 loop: CASSHLHHTRYEQYF. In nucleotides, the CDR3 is TGTGCCAGCAGCCACCTCCACCATACGCGCTACGAGCAGTACTTC.